Shown below are 5 T cell receptor beta chains from a single sample sequenced in a study of T cells after somatic rescue of genetic block. Measured with immunoSEQ multiplex PCR; TCRdb has only the in-frame clones, and not every one. The sample comprises around 50,000 clones, roughly 96% of which are singletons, and around 0.078% rests with the top ten. Sequenced sample: peripheral blood mononuclear cells (PBMCs). These receptors were obtained from a child less than two years old.

The chain recombines TRBV20-1 with TRBJ2-3; either TRBD1 or TRBD2 may fit D (5 bases each). The V and J ends lost 5 bases and 2 bases respectively, with 5 bases between them. CDR3 length equals 11 residues. CDR1 and CDR2 from the germline V gene are DFQATT and SNEGSKA (reference sequence). The CDR3 nucleotides read TGCAGTGCTGGGACCACAGATACGCAGTATTTT. This codes for CSAGTTDTQYF.

The gene calls are TRBV28 and TRBJ1-2; D not certain. Trimming pared 6 bases from V and 4 bases from J, leaving 12 bases between. Germline CDR1 is MDHEN and CDR2 is SYDVKM. This CDR3 region has 13 residues. The CDR3 region is CASSRIVTYGYTF. The CDR3 DNA is TGTGCCAGCAGCCGCATAGTTACCTATGGCTACACCTTC.

V and J are TRBV5-1 and TRBJ2-7, with 8 bases lining up with TRBD1. J was trimmed by 2 bases and V by 5 bases; bases with no gene match: 3. Germline V gives CDR1 SGHRS, CDR2 YFSETQ. This CDR3 comprises 13 residues. Here the CDR3 reads CASSPDRAYEQYF. The DNA of the CDR3 is TGCGCCAGCAGTCCGGACAGGGCCTACGAGCAGTACTTC.

The chain joins TRBV19 to TRBJ2-7; 9 positions match TRBD2. Trimming removed 9 bases from V and 1 base from J; junction bases left unmatched: 7. Looked up from germline, CDR1 is LNHDA and CDR2 is SQIVND (reference sequence). CDR3 length equals 14 residues. CDR3: CARRVAGDSYEQYF. The DNA of the CDR3 is TGTGCCAGGAGAGTAGCGGGAGATTCCTACGAGCAGTACTTC.

The chain uses TRBV29-1 and TRBJ2-3; tentative D call: TRBD2 (5 bases). The V and J ends lost 3 bases and 6 bases respectively, with 10 bases between them. Germline V gene data show CDR1 as SQVTM and CDR2 as ANQGSEA. CDR3 length: 12 amino acids. The CDR3: CSVERARDTQYF. DNA for the CDR3: TGCAGCGTTGAGCGGGCACGGGATACGCAGTATTTT.